Described below is a single T cell receptor (beta chain) sequence and its context. Its matching antigen is unknown. The CDR3 consists of 15 residues. Every subset of CD8+ T cells was sorted in triplicate at some 310,000 cells each. Naive CD8+ T cells had a CD45RO-CCR7+CD27+CD95- phenotype. These data come from a study of CXCR3-negative and CXCR3-positive naive CD8 T cells. Study findings and constraints: Cryopreservation partially decreased CXCR3 expression, and most assays used fresh PBMCs. Unlike memory cells, which differed, naive CXCR3-negative and CXCR3-positive cells had similar TRBV-TRBJ usage.

TRB cDNA libraries were made by UMI-labeled 5' RACE. TCRdb re-called the 5' RACE reads and catalogs CDR3 proteins one per entry, DNA excluded. The ten most abundant clones cover 1.5% to 2% of a sample with 70,000 to 100,000 distinct CDR3 sequences. This sequence originates from a human donor in good health. Some clones in this sample may be carry-over from other donors' samples. The material sequenced was naive CXCR3- CD8+ T cells from blood. Regarding subset: CD45RO-CCR7+CD27+CD95- naive CD8+ T cells lacking CXCR3 (TNR3-). The chain recombines TRBV12-3 or TRBV12-4 with TRBJ2-7; the TCRdb D gene call, TRBD1, has no DNA to confirm it. The CDR3 is CASMRSDPLGYEQYF.